Here is one T cell receptor (beta chain) with its context. This specimen comes from a study of blood T cell repertoires in COVID-19. Generated by immunoSEQ multiplex PCR, the TCRdb table keeps only in-frame clones and is missing some. The data hold 410,000 or so clones, with 70% to 90% observed a single time. Sequenced: peripheral blood. This sequence was found in a woman in her thirties or forties with COVID-19, enrolled during active disease.

The DNA for the CDR3 is TGTGCCACCAGCAGAGGTCCTCCTGGGACAGGTCGACAAGAGACCCAGTACTTC. It yields the protein CATSRGPPGTGRQETQYF. This sequence joins TRBV15 and TRBJ2-5; 8 bases map to TRBD1. The CDR3 has 18 residues. V shed 1 base and J 2 bases; nucleotides not matched to a gene: 12. Germline V gene sequence: CDR1 LNHNV, CDR2 YYDKDF (reference sequence).